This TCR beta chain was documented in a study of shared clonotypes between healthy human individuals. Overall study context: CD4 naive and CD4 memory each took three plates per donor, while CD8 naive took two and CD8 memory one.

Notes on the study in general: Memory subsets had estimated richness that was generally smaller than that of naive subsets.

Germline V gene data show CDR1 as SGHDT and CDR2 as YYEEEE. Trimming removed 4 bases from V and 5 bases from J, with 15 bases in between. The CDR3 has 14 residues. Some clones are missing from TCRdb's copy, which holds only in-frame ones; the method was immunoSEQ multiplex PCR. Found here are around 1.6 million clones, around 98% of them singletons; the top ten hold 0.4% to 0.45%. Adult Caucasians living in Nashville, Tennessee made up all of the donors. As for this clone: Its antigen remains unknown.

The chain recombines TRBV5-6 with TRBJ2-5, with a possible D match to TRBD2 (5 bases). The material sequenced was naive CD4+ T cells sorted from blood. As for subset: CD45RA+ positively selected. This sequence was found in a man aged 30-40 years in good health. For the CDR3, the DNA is TGTGCCAGCAGCCCAAAACCACGGGGTGAGACCCAGTACTTC. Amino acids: CASSPKPRGETQYF.